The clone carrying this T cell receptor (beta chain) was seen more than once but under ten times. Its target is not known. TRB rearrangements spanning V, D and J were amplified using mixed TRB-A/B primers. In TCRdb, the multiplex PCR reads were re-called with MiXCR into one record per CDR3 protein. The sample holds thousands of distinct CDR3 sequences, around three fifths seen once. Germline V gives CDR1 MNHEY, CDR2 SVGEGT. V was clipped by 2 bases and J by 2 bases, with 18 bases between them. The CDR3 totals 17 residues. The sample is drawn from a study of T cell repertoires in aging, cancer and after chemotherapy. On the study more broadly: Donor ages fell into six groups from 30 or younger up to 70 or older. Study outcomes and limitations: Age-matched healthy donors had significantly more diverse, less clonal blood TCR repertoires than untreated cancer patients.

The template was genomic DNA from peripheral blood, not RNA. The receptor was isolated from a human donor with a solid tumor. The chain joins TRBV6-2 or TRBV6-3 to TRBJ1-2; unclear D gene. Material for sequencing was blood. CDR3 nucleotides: TGTGCCAGCAGTTACCCCAGGAGGGAGACCAGGAACTATGGCTACACCTTC. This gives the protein CASSYPRRETRNYGYTF.